Shown below are 32 T cell receptor beta chains from a single sample sequenced in a study of beta chain features in type 1 diabetes. General observations from the study: Type 1 diabetes patients had moderately but significantly shorter TCRB CDR3s in all four CD4+ subsets.

The isolated RNA, all of it, was reverse transcribed, so expressed TCRB transcripts were what got sequenced. Produced via immunoSEQ multiplex PCR; TCRdb's table is partial and in-frame only. The sample has about 650,000 clones, 9.5% to 15% seen once. These TCRs are of unknown antigen specificity. The specimen was naive CD4+ T cells from blood. Receptor source: a man between 25 and 39 years old with type 1 diabetes.

A few counts support this clone. The genes are TRBV29-1 and TRBJ1-2; D might be TRBD1 (5 bases). This CDR3 contains 13 residues. The germline V gene encodes CDR1 SQVTM and CDR2 ANQGSEA. Trimming cost V 4 bases and J 3 bases, with 12 bases left between them. For the CDR3, the DNA is TGCAGCGTTGTAGAGGGGTTAGACTATGGCTACACCTTC. This gives the protein CSVVEGLDYGYTF.

The rearrangement joins TRBV28 to TRBJ1-5; D is ambiguous. Germline V gene data show CDR1 as MDHEN and CDR2 as SYDVKM. Trimming removed 11 bases from V and 6 bases from J, with 14 bases in between. This CDR3 comprises 12 residues. In DNA form, the CDR3 reads TGTGCCTCCCTTTGGATCGGTCAGCCCCAGCATTTT. Translated, it gives CASLWIGQPQHF.

The V gene is TRBV7-9, the J gene TRBJ2-5; no firm D call. Trimming stripped 5 bases from V and 4 bases from J, with 17 bases between. Germline CDR1 is SEHNR and CDR2 is FQNEAQ (reference sequence). The CDR3 loop spans 15 amino acids. The CDR3 coding sequence is TGTGCCAGCAGCCCCTGGGGATCGAAGGGAGAGACCCAGTACTTC. Protein: CASSPWGSKGETQYF.

The chain recombines TRBV7-9 with TRBJ1-3; 9 nucleotides match TRBD1. Germline assignment: CDR1 SEHNR and CDR2 FQNEAQ (reference sequence). Trimming cost V 6 bases and J 3 bases; bases outside gene matches: 6. The CDR3 has 15 residues. This CDR3 reads CASRIQGAFGNTIYF. The CDR3 nucleotides read TGTGCCAGCAGAATACAGGGGGCCTTTGGAAACACCATATATTTT.

The J gene is TRBJ2-1, the V gene TRBV11-1; 7 bases map to TRBD2. The CDR3 length is 15 residues. The V gene end was trimmed by 1 base and the J gene end by 7 bases; junction bases not matched to a gene: 7. Germline V gives CDR1 SGHAT, CDR2 FQDESV (reference sequence). The CDR3 sequence is CASSLGPGGFNEQFF. DNA for the CDR3: TGTGCCAGCAGCTTAGGGCCGGGGGGATTTAATGAGCAGTTCTTC. Full variable domain (missing parts from reference TRBV11-1 and TRBJ2-1): EAEVAQSPRYKITEKSQAVAFWCDPISGHATLYWYRQILGQGPELLVQFQDESVVDDSQLPKDRFSAERLKGVDSTLKIQPAELGDSAMYLCASSLGPGGFNEQFFGPGTRLTVL.

The rearrangement links TRBV19 to TRBJ2-1; 8 bases agree with TRBD1. The ends lost 1 base at V and 2 bases at J; junction bases unmatched: 7. Germline CDR1 reads LNHDA; CDR2 reads SQIVND (reference sequence). The CDR3 loop spans 17 amino acids. The CDR3 is CASSIAYRGIAYNEQFF. CDR3 bases: TGTGCCAGTAGTATAGCTTACAGGGGGATAGCCTACAATGAGCAGTTCTTC.

This clone was observed a handful of times. The V call is TRBV10-3, the J call TRBJ1-3; D is possibly TRBD1 (6 bases). This CDR3 spans 14 amino acids. CDR1 and CDR2 (germline): ENHRY, SYGVKD. V lost 6 bases, J lost 0 bases, and 9 bases lay in between. The CDR3 DNA reads as TGTGCCATCAGACGGACAGTCTCTGGAAACACCATATATTTT. Translation: CAIRRTVSGNTIYF.

Ten or more counts support this clone. The chain has TRBV25-1 and TRBJ2-1; 15 bases line up with TRBD2. From germline, CDR1 is MGHDK and CDR2 SYGVNS. V lost 3 bases, J lost 8 bases, and 5 bases stayed unmatched. The length of the CDR3 is 16 residues. CDR3 amino acids: CASSEPGTSGGYEQFF. The CDR3 region has the DNA TGTGCCAGCAGTGAGCCCGGGACTAGCGGGGGGTATGAGCAGTTCTTC.

This clone was counted a single time. J is TRBJ1-5 and V is TRBV28; possible D gene TRBD1, 5 bases. From germline, CDR1 is MDHEN and CDR2 SYDVKM. The CDR3 is 17 amino acids. The ends were cut back, 4 bases at V and 4 bases at J, with 20 bases in the middle. CDR3 in DNA: TGTGCCAGCAGTTCCCCAGGGCTTTCAACCAATAATCAGCCCCAGCATTTT. The encoded protein is CASSSPGLSTNNQPQHF.

This clone was counted only a few times. V gene TRBV19 combines with J gene TRBJ2-1, with 10 bases aligning to TRBD1. The length of the CDR3 is 14 residues. Trimming took 7 bases from V and 5 from J; bases not matched to a gene: 5. Germline V gene data show CDR1 as LNHDA and CDR2 as SQIVND (reference sequence). CDR3 coding DNA: TGTGCCAGTACCTCGGGACAGGGGCACAATGAGCAGTTCTTC. Translating it yields CASTSGQGHNEQFF.

This clone has more than one count but fewer than ten. This chain links TRBV13 with TRBJ1-1; no clear D. V dropped 5 bases and J dropped 3 bases, with 13 bases sitting between them. Germline assignment: CDR1 PRHDT and CDR2 FYEKMQ (reference sequence). CDR3 length equals 14 residues. CDR3 sequence reads: CASSLQASYTEAFF. Written as DNA, the CDR3 is TGTGCCAGCAGCCTCCAGGCATCTTACACTGAAGCTTTCTTT.

The chain employs TRBV5-4 and TRBJ2-1; D is perhaps TRBD1 (5 bases). The CDR3 consists of 14 residues. Germline lookup yields CDR1 SGHNT and CDR2 YYREEE (reference sequence). Trimming removed 0 bases from V and 9 bases from J, with 13 bases in between. The CDR3, as DNA: TGTGCCAGCAGCTTGGCCCCAGGGTTGCGTGAGCAGTTCTTC. Its translation is CASSLAPGLREQFF.

The rearrangement uses TRBV6-4 and TRBJ1-6; the D gene is possibly TRBD1 (6 bases). Trimming removed 6 bases from V and 13 bases from J, with 16 bases in between. Germline values: CDR1 MRHNA, CDR2 SNTAGT. The CDR3 sequence is 13 residues long. The CDR3 loop is CASRDRPYGPLHF. The CDR3 coding sequence is TGTGCCAGCAGAGACAGGCCCTATGGGCCCCTCCACTTT.

V usage is TRBV9 and J usage is TRBJ2-1; tentative D call: TRBD2 (5 bases). Trimming left V 3 bases short and J 9 bases short, with 10 bases between. CDR3 size: 12 residues. CDR1 is SGDLS, CDR2 YYNGEE, per germline. In DNA, the CDR3 is TGTGCCAGCAGCGCCGGAGGTGGTGAGCAGTTCTTC. Translated, it gives CASSAGGGEQFF.

This clone was picked up a small number of times. This chain connects TRBV6-5 to TRBJ2-3, with 11 bases identical to TRBD2. V gave up 4 bases and J gave up 5 bases; unmatched junction bases: 5. Germline V gives CDR1 MNHEY, CDR2 SVGAGI. This CDR3 spans 15 amino acids. CDR3 nucleotides: TGTGCCAGCAGTTTCCTAGCGGGGGGCGGAGATACGCAGTATTTT. Protein product: CASSFLAGGGDTQYF.

CDR3: CASSLAPGQGATHGYTF. CDR3 coding DNA: TGTGCCAGCAGCTTAGCCCCCGGACAGGGGGCGACTCATGGCTACACCTTC. The chain recombines TRBV7-2 with TRBJ1-2; 11 bases agree with TRBD1. The CDR3 consists of 17 residues. Trimming removed 0 bases from V and 6 bases from J; junction bases left unmatched: 9. Germline CDR1 and CDR2: SGHTA and FQGNSA.

The chain uses TRBV18 and TRBJ1-2; 9 bases are shared with TRBD1. V lost 6 bases and J lost 4; bases outside the gene matches: 9. Germline V lookup: CDR1 KGHSH, CDR2 LQKENI. CDR3 length: 15 amino acids. The CDR3, as DNA: TGTGCCAGCTCCCCCAGGACAGGGGAAACCTATGGCTACACCTTC. Translation: CASSPRTGETYGYTF.

The chain carries TRBV25-1 and TRBJ2-7; D assignment may be TRBD1 or TRBD2 (5 bases each). V lost 5 bases and J 9 bases, leaving 14 bases between the germline ends. Germline CDR1 reads MGHDK; CDR2 reads SYGVNS. This CDR3 spans 12 amino acids. CDR3 in amino acids: CASSLGTGVQYF. The DNA of the CDR3 is TGTGCCAGCAGTCTGGGGACGGGTGTGCAGTACTTC.

As DNA, the CDR3 is TGCGCCAGCAGCTTGGATGGACCTGGGGCCAACGTCCTGACTTTC. Protein: CASSLDGPGANVLTF. The genes are TRBV5-1 and TRBJ2-6, with no clear D. CDR1 and CDR2 (germline): SGHRS, YFSETQ. The CDR3 extends over 15 amino acids. Trimming removed 0 bases at V and 2 bases at J, with 6 bases between.

With respect to this clone: Additional DNA sequences in this sample encode the identical CDR3. The rearrangement uses TRBV18 and TRBJ2-7, with a weak D call TRBD2 (5 bases). From germline, CDR1 is KGHSH and CDR2 LQKENI. The V end was cut by 0 bases, the J end by 0 bases, with 9 bases between. The CDR3 loop spans 15 amino acids. The CDR3: CASSPPSGSSYEQYF. CDR3 sequence (DNA): TGTGCCAGCTCACCACCAAGTGGGAGCTCCTACGAGCAGTACTTC.

This clone was seen a few times. This chain uses TRBV7-2 with TRBJ2-5; TRBD1 agrees at 11 bases. The J call is uncertain, as TRBJ2-7 better fits the DNA end. This CDR3 contains 17 residues. CDR1 is SGHTA, CDR2 FQGNSA, per germline. CDR3 sequence (DNA): TGTGCCAGCAGCTGGACAGGGGGCCCACGTTCGTCCTACGAGCAGTACTTC. As protein: CASSWTGGPRSSYEQYF.

There are a few counts of this clone. The J gene is TRBJ2-1, the V gene TRBV7-2; TRBD2 matches 11 bases. Germline values: CDR1 SGHTA, CDR2 FQGNSA. V was clipped by 4 bases and J by 2 bases; unmatched bases: 1. The CDR3 consists of 15 residues. CDR3 sequence: CASSYSGGAYNEQFF. The CDR3 bases are TGTGCCAGCAGCTATAGCGGGGGGGCCTACAATGAGCAGTTCTTC.

CDR3 in amino acids: CASSFRGLSAEAFF. The CDR3 nucleotides are TGTGCCAGCAGCTTCAGGGGGCTCTCCGCTGAAGCTTTCTTT. J is TRBJ1-1 and V is TRBV5-6; 8 bases map to TRBD1. The CDR3 extends over 14 amino acids. Germline V CDR1 and CDR2: SGHDT, YYEEEE. The trim removed 2 bases at V and 6 bases at J, leaving 6 bases unmatched.

V gene TRBV6-5 combines with J gene TRBJ2-1; a possible D gene is TRBD2 (6 bases). CDR1 is MNHEY and CDR2 is SVGAGI in the germline V gene. This CDR3 spans 13 amino acids. Trimming took off 6 bases at V and 4 bases at J, with 10 bases between the two ends. This chain's CDR3 is CASSWDSYNEQFF. Here the CDR3 DNA reads TGTGCCAGCAGCTGGGACTCGTACAATGAGCAGTTCTTC.

Concerning this clone itself: Within the sample, other DNA sequences also encode this same CDR3. The gene calls are TRBV9 and TRBJ2-1; the D call may be TRBD1 or TRBD2 (5 bases each). The length of the CDR3 is 15 residues. V was shortened by 5 bases and J by 0 bases, with 12 bases between the two germline ends. The germline V gene encodes CDR1 SGDLS and CDR2 YYNGEE. Written as DNA, the CDR3 is TGTGCCAGCAGGAGGGGCGACAGCTCCTACAATGAGCAGTTCTTC. It is translated as CASRRGDSSYNEQFF.

The chain carries TRBV6-6 and TRBJ2-7; D is uncertain. The germline V gene has CDR1 MNHNY and CDR2 SVGAGI (reference sequence). The CDR3 totals 14 residues. Trimming cost V 7 bases and J 0 bases, with 13 bases left between them. The CDR3 loop is CASKGSPSSYEQYF. DNA of the CDR3: TGTGCCAGCAAGGGCAGTCCTAGCTCCTACGAGCAGTACTTC.

This chain joins TRBV11-2 and TRBJ2-1; 13 positions match TRBD2. V lost 3 bases and J lost 7; bases outside the gene matches: 6. CDR3 size: 16 residues. Germline CDR1 is SGHAT and CDR2 is FQNNGV. The DNA of the CDR3 is TGTGCCAGCAGCTTGATACTAGCGGGGGGGCGTAATGAGCAGTTCTTC. Amino acid sequence: CASSLILAGGRNEQFF.

About this clone: The identical CDR3 is also encoded by other nucleotide sequences in the sample. V gene TRBV7-2 combines with J gene TRBJ2-3; TRBD2 matches at 15 bases. CDR1 and CDR2 (germline): SGHTA, FQGNSA. The CDR3 runs 15 residues. Trimming at V came to 5 bases and at J to 5 bases, leaving 2 bases not matched to a gene. CDR3 loop: CASSLGLAGGDTQYF. Here the CDR3 DNA reads TGTGCCAGCAGCCTGGGACTAGCGGGGGGAGATACGCAGTATTTT. Full variable domain (outside the CDR3, taken from reference TRBV7-2 and TRBJ2-3): GAGVSQSPSNKVTEKGKDVELRCDPISGHTALYWYRQSLGQGLEFLIYFQGNSAPDKSGLPSDRFSAERTGGSVSTLTIQRTQQEDSAVYLCASSLGLAGGDTQYFGPGTRLTVL.

V and J are TRBV23-1 and TRBJ1-1; TRBD1 is a possible D gene (6 bases). TRBV23-1 is given ORF status, its function remaining uncertain. V gave up 4 bases and J gave up 3 bases, with 12 bases separating them. CDR3 length: 14 amino acids. This CDR3 is CASSPGGRDTEAFF. The CDR3 DNA follows: TGCGCCAGCAGTCCCGGGGGGCGCGACACTGAAGCTTTCTTT.

This clone came up a few times. The chain is built from TRBV29-1 and TRBJ1-5; 10 nucleotides line up with TRBD1. Germline lookup yields CDR1 SQVTM and CDR2 ANQGSEA. V was pared by 4 bases and J by 6 bases, with 6 bases of the junction left unmatched. The length of the CDR3 is 14 residues. The CDR3 nucleotides are TGCAGCGTTGTAGGGACAGGGGAGGCTCAGCCCCAGCATTTT. Its translation: CSVVGTGEAQPQHF.

The V gene is TRBV7-2, the J gene TRBJ2-5; no clear D gene. This CDR3 spans 12 amino acids. The V end lost 2 bases, the J end lost 4 bases, and 5 bases lay between the germline ends. Germline CDR1 and CDR2: SGHTA and FQGNSA. CDR3 amino acids: CASSLIAETQYF. CDR3 in DNA: TGTGCCAGCAGCTTAATAGCAGAGACCCAGTACTTC.

This chain links TRBV9 with TRBJ2-5; D is undetermined. CDR3 size: 13 residues. CDR1 is SGDLS, CDR2 YYNGEE, per germline. The germline V and J ends were trimmed by 3 bases and 2 bases, with 8 bases remaining between them. This chain's CDR3 is CASSAKIQETQYF. The CDR3 DNA follows: TGTGCCAGCAGCGCCAAGATTCAAGAGACCCAGTACTTC.